The entry that follows covers one T cell receptor beta chain sequence. This clonotype occurred many times. Its antigen target is currently unknown. The input lacks base qualities; no much larger clone sits a single base away. This sample is drawn from a study of HIV-infected patients and healthy controls (dated by TCRdb to between 2012 and 2015). About the investigation overall: The study asked whether deep sequencing of the TCR repertoire from small blood samples of HIV patients could detect immune perturbation and reconstitution.

General study outcomes and caveats: A major limit on how widely the findings apply, in the view of the authors, was that only sixteen HIV-infected individuals were processed. HIV-associated CDR3s exhibited a significant reduction in frequency during therapy, whereas CMV-associated CDR3s exhibited no significant change, although the majority increased in frequency. More CDR3s were shared between individuals among healthy controls than among HIV+ patients, as measured by Jaccard index and by the count of highly shared sequences. Alpha-chain CDR3s from MAIT cells occurred at high frequency in healthy controls but were severely depleted in HIV+ repertoires. The dynamics of distinct T-cell subpopulations could not be separated, and sequencing depth was restricted, because whole blood was used. HLA typing of donors was not performed in the study. The observed differences in diversity could not be explained by the slight differences in age and sex profiles between the study cohorts. HIV-infected repertoires had significantly higher mean Gini indices than controls, possibly reflecting oligoclonality. Compared with untreated HIV+ repertoires, healthy control repertoires had roughly threefold more distinct CDR3s and higher Shannon diversity. In HIV-infected patients, the apparent post-therapy recovery of the Gini index was not replicated in size-matched repertoire data. Unequal numbers of distinct sequences between patients and controls complicated comparisons, and size-matching overweighted rare events from HIV-infected data. Alpha-beta chain pairing was not determined in the samples. Eight alpha and eight beta V genes showed significantly different mean usage between HIV-infected patients and controls.

Ends trimmed: V by 11 bases, J by 9 bases; bases unmatched to a gene: 13. The CDR3 spans 14 residues, from the cysteine through the phenylalanine. The CDR3 DNA has 42 bases and is translated from base 1. The germline V gene specifies SNHLY as CDR1 and FYNNEI as CDR2. Whole blood was used without fractionating the cells, so the repertoire represented all peripheral T cells without sorting. As controls, around 11 uninfected healthy donors were sampled, and several of those donors gave samples twice, roughly 3 months apart. For RNA extraction, 2.5 to 3 ml of peripheral blood was drawn into Tempus tubes. Residual genomic DNA was removed with the TURBO-DNase kit and globin mRNA was depleted with GLOBINclear. Using SuperScript III with primers targeting the alpha and beta constant regions, approximately 450 ng of RNA was reverse transcribed. Separate libraries for the alpha and beta chains were generated through chain-specific third strand synthesis that incorporated multiplexing indices. To avoid primer bias, the protocol used one single primer pair to amplify every rearrangement within a chain, and the protocol also attached molecular barcodes to each cDNA molecule. Purified cDNA was ligated with T4 RNA Ligase 1 onto a 5' RACE adapter bearing a random hexamer and the SP2 sequencing primer site. With slow temperature ramps used to favor optimal annealing, second strand synthesis was primed from the SP2 site with Phusion polymerase. Two random hexamer sequences, both added before amplification and joined together, made up the 12-nucleotide barcode of each molecule. A brief initial PCR introduced P5 and P7 adapter elements together with a second index, and an approximately 25-cycle amplification PCR using P5s and P7 primers was subsequently performed. A total of around 27 PCR cycles were applied to the libraries, which were quantified on a Qubit, sized on a Bioanalyzer, and diluted to 3 to 4 nM. The normalized libraries were sequenced on an Illumina MiSeq using 2 x 250 paired-end kits. Into 9.5 to 10 ul Tris-Cl, the reverse transcription reactions were eluted following cleanup on MinElute columns. Adapter ligations were incubated for 23 hours at 16 degrees C and subsequently purified with AMPure XP beads at a 1:1 ratio. As for the authors' bioinformatics: Demultiplexed FASTQ files were processed with a modified Decombinator by which V, J, insert and barcode information was output. Any sequence that shared a barcode yet differed from the dominant sequence was discarded as an error, and the number of original cDNA molecules was estimated by counting barcodes clustered at Levenshtein distance 3. Downstream analyses used R packages ineq, vegan, igraph and RCytoscape, with IMGT nomenclature and CDR3 definitions. V gene usage was computed over distinct sequences, each TCR counted once to avoid skew from clonal expansion. Within a donor, similarity networks joined unique CDR3 amino acid sequences in every case where two of them were separated by a single Levenshtein edit. Published HIV-specific CDR3s (around 90 alpha, several hundred beta) and CMV-specific CDR3s (more than 12 alpha, roughly 250 beta) were compiled and searched for in the repertoires. Random subsampling to size-matched repertoires demonstrated that the decreased diversity in patients did not result from their lower sequence numbers. The public reads were reprocessed in TCRdb via fastp at Q25 and MiXCR, keeping in-frame beta chains. Entries are consolidated by CDR3 protein sequence, retaining the most common genes and DNA. TCRdb, not the authors, supplied the V and J calls. Counted in this sample were about 24,000 distinct CDR3 sequences; roughly 8.7% of them appeared once. The ten largest clones take up roughly 4% of the sample.

This receptor was taken from an adult in good health. The sequence links TRBV2 to TRBJ2-1; 10 junctional bases match TRBD1. Sequenced: blood. The CDR3 protein: CADLLDRGVGEQFF. The DNA sequence is TGTGCCGATTTATTGGACAGGGGGGTCGGTGAGCAGTTCTTC.